This T cell receptor beta chain was captured by sequencing in a study of cytomegalovirus exposure and HLA in healthy donors. Study findings and constraints: Presence/absence analyses took donor sequencing depth as roughly uniform. Accurate HLA-A and HLA-B prediction from TCR beta sequences was reported for most subjects. In a later analysis, specific HLA alleles were associated with over 15,000 TCR beta sequences at a 0.05 false discovery rate.

This CDR3 has 21 amino acids. Trimming left V 2 bases short and J 0 bases short, with 23 bases between. The germline V gene encodes CDR1 PRHDT and CDR2 FYEKMQ (reference sequence). Of note for this clone: The antigen is unknown.

Primers included in the PCR were 60 Vbeta and 13 Jbeta primers. Method: immunoSEQ multiplex PCR; TCRdb's copy keeps in-frame clones and lacks some. The repertoire consists of 120,000 to 150,000 clones, with roughly 79% occurring once and the leading ten covering 6.7%. This TCR was recovered from a woman in her thirties or forties in good health and CMV-seropositive. V usage is TRBV13 and J usage is TRBJ2-6; D unresolved. The sequencing input was PBMCs. CDR3 DNA sequence: TGTGCCAGCAGCTTAAGCCCCGCCAGTCCCGGGTTTAGCTCTGGGGCCAACGTCCTGACTTTC. Its protein product is CASSLSPASPGFSSGANVLTF.